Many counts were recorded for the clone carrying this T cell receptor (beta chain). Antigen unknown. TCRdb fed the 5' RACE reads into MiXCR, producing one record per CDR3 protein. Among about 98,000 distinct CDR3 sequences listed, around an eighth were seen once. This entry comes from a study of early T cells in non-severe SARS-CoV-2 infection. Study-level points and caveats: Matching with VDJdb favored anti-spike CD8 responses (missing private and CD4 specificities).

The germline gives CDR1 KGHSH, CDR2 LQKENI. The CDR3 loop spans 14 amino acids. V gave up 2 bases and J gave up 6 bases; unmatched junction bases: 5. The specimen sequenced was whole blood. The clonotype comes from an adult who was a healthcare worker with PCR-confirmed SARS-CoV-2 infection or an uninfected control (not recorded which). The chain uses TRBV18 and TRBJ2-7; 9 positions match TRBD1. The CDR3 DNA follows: TGTGCCAGCTCACCAACCGGGACAGGGACCGAGCAGTACTTC. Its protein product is CASSPTGTGTEQYF.